This TCR beta chain stems from a study of cytomegalovirus exposure and HLA in healthy donors. Use of 60 Vbeta and 13 Jbeta primers characterized the PCR. Profiled with immunoSEQ multiplex PCR; TCRdb holds only in-frame clones, not every one. The sample holds under 120,000 clones, roughly 69% seen once. Per the germline V gene, CDR1 is WSHSY and CDR2 is SAAADI. The V and J ends lost 6 bases and 3 bases, in that order; junction bases with no gene match: 5. This CDR3 region has 13 residues. Sequencing was carried out using PBMCs. The clonotype originates from a man aged 45-60 years in good health and CMV-seropositive. The rearrangement joins TRBV10-2 to TRBJ2-7; 7 bases align to TRBD1. CDR3 loop: CASRTGSLYEQYF. DNA of the CDR3: TGCGCCAGCAGGACAGGGAGTCTCTACGAGCAGTACTTC.